A single sample is the source of the 13 T cell receptor beta chains below, sequenced in a study of tissue T cells after allogeneic stem cell transplantation. Using immunoSEQ multiplex PCR, the repertoire was profiled, and TCRdb retains in-frame clones only, with some absent. The table lists 48,000 or so clones, around 69% of them singletons. The specimen sequenced was sorted cells pooled from one or two spleens. Receptors were obtained from a pool of C57BL/6 mice in good health.

Note on this clone: Genes here carry mouse names. The read halts 1 residue ahead of the CDR3 end, with the missing end drawn from the germline J gene. The chain joins TRBV16 to TRBJ1-1; D call uncertain. The length of the CDR3 is 14 residues. Germline V gene sequence: CDR1 SGHSA, CDR2 FRNQAP. V lost 0 bases and J 1 base, leaving 6 bases between the germline ends. The CDR3 here is CASSLEGRNTEVFF. The sequenced CDR3 bases are TGTGCAAGCAGCTTAGAAGGGAGGAACACAGAAGTCTTC.

Regarding this clone: Germline and genes: mouse. The read terminates 1 residue ahead of where the CDR3 ends, so the germline J gene completes it. The V call is TRBV12-2, the J call TRBJ1-2; D is perhaps TRBD1 (5 bases). Germline V gene sequence: CDR1 SGHLS, CDR2 HYDKME. The CDR3 is 14 residues long. The V gene lost 2 bases and the J gene lost 2 bases, with 11 bases spanning the gap. This CDR3 is CASSPTGRNSDYTF. The CDR3 DNA, read in part, is TGTGCCAGCTCTCCCACGGGACGGAACTCCGACTACACC.

On this clone: Mouse gene names apply. Sequencing ends 1 residue short of the CDR3 end; the germline J gene provides the rest. Distinct nucleotide sequences in the sample also encode this CDR3. This chain links TRBV13-2 with TRBJ2-7; maybe TRBD2 (5 bases). V was pared by 0 bases and J by 4 bases, with 8 bases between. CDR1 NNHNN and CDR2 SYGAGS come from the germline V gene (reference sequence). The length of the CDR3 is 13 residues. CDR3 DNA (partial): TGTGCCAGCGGTGATGCAGCTGGGTATGAACAGTAC. Residues: CASGDAAGYEQY. The entire CDR3 protein is CASGDAAGYEQYF.

Worth noting for this clone: Germline and genes here are mouse. Read sequence stops 1 residue before the CDR3 end, and the germline J gene provides the missing end. This chain uses TRBV2 with TRBJ1-2; a possible D gene is TRBD1 (6 bases). The CDR3 contains 15 residues. Germline CDR1 and CDR2: LGHNA and YSYQKL. V lost 0 bases, J lost 0 bases, and 8 bases lay in between. Partial CDR3 DNA: TGTGCCAGCAGCCAAGAGGGGACAACAAACTCCGACTACACC. It specifies CASSQEGTTNSDYT. The entire CDR3 protein is CASSQEGTTNSDYTF.

Concerning this clone itself: Any gene name here is a mouse gene name. The CDR3 end lies 1 residue beyond the end of the read and is filled in from the germline J gene. The V gene is TRBV19, the J gene TRBJ2-1, with D possibly being TRBD1 or TRBD2 (5 bases each). The CDR3 runs to 13 residues. CDR1 is FNHDT and CDR2 is SITEND in the germline V gene (reference sequence). With 4 bases removed from V and 4 bases from J, the gap between germline ends came to 9 bases. The CDR3 bases that were read are TGTGCCAGCAGTCGGGGGTTGTATGCTGAGCAGTTC. Encoded protein: CASSRGLYAEQF. The CDR3, in full, reads CASSRGLYAEQFF.

A word on this clone: Genes and germline come from the mouse. The read finishes 1 residue shy of the CDR3 end, and the germline J gene is used to complete it. The chain couples TRBV1 to TRBJ1-6; TRBD1 matches 9 bases. TRBJ1-6 is treated as an ORF (open reading frame) with a function not yet certain. V was pared by 4 bases and J by 5 bases, with 0 bases of the junction left unmatched. Germline V gene data show CDR1 as NSQYPW and CDR2 as LRSPGD (reference sequence). CDR3 length: 14 amino acids. CDR3 residues: CTCSDRGHNSPLYF. Incomplete CDR3 DNA: TGCACCTGCAGTGACAGGGGGCATAATTCGCCCCTCTAC.

This clone was detected only a few times. The junction departs from germline at one end; a sequencing error may be responsible. Genes and germline are mouse. The read is 1 residue too short to cover the CDR3 end, so that end is filled in from the germline J gene. The rearrangement links TRBV31 to TRBJ2-1; D possibly matches TRBD1 or TRBD2 (5 bases each). The germline V gene encodes CDR1 GKSSPN and CDR2 SITVG. The CDR3 is 14 amino acids. Partial CDR3 DNA: TGTGCCTGGAGTCTTATCGGGGACGATGCTGGGCAGTTC. As protein: CAWSLIGDDAGQF. The CDR3 reads in full as CAWSLIGDDAGQFF.

This clone has only a few counts. The genes are named according to mouse. The CDR3 end falls 1 residue outside the read, so it is completed with the germline J gene. The chain combines TRBV13-1 with TRBJ2-7; 10 nucleotides line up with TRBD2. The CDR3 has 14 residues. CDR1 and CDR2 from the germline V gene are NSHNY and SYGAGN. Germline trimming cut 1 base from V and 4 bases from J; bases unmatched to any gene: 2. The CDR3 here is CASSDRLGGYEQYF. The sequenced CDR3 bases are TGTGCCAGCAGTGATCGACTGGGGGGTTATGAACAGTAC.

As regards this clone: Any gene name here is a mouse gene name. The observed sequence ends 1 residue before the CDR3 terminus, with the missing tail filled in from the germline J gene. Distinct nucleotide sequences in the sample also encode this CDR3. The V and J genes are TRBV19 and TRBJ1-3; D uncertain. Germline V CDR1 and CDR2: FNHDT, SITEND (reference sequence). Deletions cut 2 bases from V and 0 bases from J, with 6 bases between. This CDR3 contains 14 residues. CDR3 sequence: CASSIWGSGNTLYF. Incomplete CDR3 DNA: TGTGCCAGCAGTATTTGGGGTTCTGGAAATACGCTCTAT.

This clone appeared once. These gene names are mouse names. Read coverage stops 1 residue before the CDR3 terminus; the germline J gene supplies the remainder. The genes are TRBV2 and TRBJ2-1; D may match TRBD1 or TRBD2 (5 bases each). Trimming removed 0 bases from V and 1 base from J, with 7 bases in between. The CDR3 totals 15 residues. CDR1 and CDR2 from the germline V gene are LGHNA and YSYQKL. The part of the CDR3 DNA that was read is TGTGCCAGCAGCCAAGAAGGGGACAACTATGCTGAGCAGTTC. Its translation is CASSQEGDNYAEQF. The whole CDR3 sequence is CASSQEGDNYAEQFF.

In this sample, this clone turned up once. Gene and germline names: mouse. The read is 1 residue too short to cover the CDR3 end, so that end is filled in from the germline J gene. J is TRBJ2-3 and V is TRBV29; D gene unclear. Trimming removed 3 bases from V and 2 bases from J, with 6 bases in between. This CDR3 is built from 13 residues. Germline CDR1 reads MSHET; CDR2 reads SYDVDS. The covered CDR3 bases are TGTGCTAGCAGTTTCGCATCTGCAGAAACGCTGTAT. Its protein product is CASSFASAETLY. The whole CDR3 protein is CASSFASAETLYF.

Note on this clone: Any gene name here is a mouse gene name. The sequenced fragment ends 1 residue before the CDR3 boundary, so the rest is inferred from the germline J gene. The chain couples TRBV13-3 to TRBJ2-4; a possible D gene is TRBD2 (5 bases). The CDR3 has 16 residues. Germline loops: CDR1 NNHDY, CDR2 SYVADS. V was cut by 1 base and J by 1 base, with 13 bases left in between. Incomplete CDR3 DNA: TGTGCCAGCAGTGATCTGGGAAGAGCGCGTCAAAACACCTTGTAC. This encodes CASSDLGRARQNTLY. The whole CDR3 is CASSDLGRARQNTLYF.

This clone showed up just once. Gene names are mouse gene names. With the read ending 1 residue before the CDR3 end, the germline J gene is used to fill in that end. V is TRBV4 and J is TRBJ2-7; 11 nucleotides match TRBD2. The CDR3 length is 14 residues. Germline-derived CDR1 and CDR2 are LGHDT and YNNKQL (reference sequence). After removal of 4 bases from V and 7 bases from J, the junction contained 6 bases not matched to a gene. CDR3 in amino acids: CASSFDWGGGEQYF. The DNA read from the CDR3 is TGTGCCAGCAGCTTTGACTGGGGGGGTGGGGAACAGTAC.